These 10 T cell receptor beta chains originate from one sample sequenced in a study of shared clonotypes between healthy human individuals. The table came from immunoSEQ multiplex PCR; TCRdb's copy has only in-frame clones and leaves some out. The sample consists of over 400,000 clones, about 78% of them appearing once. Sequences were obtained from PBMCs. Receptors originate from a middle-aged woman in good health. Some clones in this sample may be carry-over from other donors' samples.

The rearrangement uses TRBV4-3 and TRBJ1-2; D gene uncertain. V was cut by 0 bases and J by 2 bases, with 10 bases left in between. CDR1 and CDR2 (germline): LGHNA, YSLEER. The CDR3 is 15 amino acids. CDR3 nucleotide sequence: TGCGCCAGCAGCCAAGAGCATAGGTGGAACTATGGCTACACCTTC. Translated, it gives CASSQEHRWNYGYTF.

The table lists this clone with a few counts. A far larger clone lies a single base away; this is likely a read error. This rearrangement joins TRBV29-1 to TRBJ1-1; a possible D gene is TRBD1 (5 bases). This CDR3 has 12 residues. V lost 6 bases, J lost 6 bases, and 14 bases lay in between. Germline loops: CDR1 SQVTM, CDR2 ANQGSEA. The CDR3 nucleotides are TGCAGCGTCGGGGACGGCCCGGCTGAAGCTTTCTTT. It is translated as CSVGDGPAEAFF.

This clone has more than one count but fewer than ten. The J gene is TRBJ1-2, the V gene TRBV2, with 7 bases identical to TRBD1. V shed 4 bases, J shed 7 bases, and the junction held 6 bases outside the gene matches. The CDR3 covers 13 residues. Germline V lookup: CDR1 SNHLY, CDR2 FYNNEI. CDR3: CASSVTGAGGYTF. In DNA form, the CDR3 reads TGTGCCAGCAGTGTAACAGGGGCGGGTGGCTACACCTTC. The full variable domain, in which reference TRBV2 and TRBJ1-2 provide the parts outside the CDR3, is EPEVTQTPSHQVTQMGQEVILRCVPISNHLYFYWYRQILGQKVEFLVSFYNNEISEKSEIFDDQFSVERPDGSNFTLKIRSTKLEDSAMYFCASSVTGAGGYTFGSGTRLTVV.

CDR3 amino acids: CAWSVRAGQQYF. The CDR3 region has the DNA TGTGCCTGGAGTGTACGGGCCGGCCAGCAGTACTTC. V and J are TRBV30 and TRBJ2-5; D gene ambiguous. V lost 0 bases, J lost 11 bases, and 13 bases lay in between. Germline V lookup: CDR1 GTSNPN, CDR2 SVGIG (reference sequence). This CDR3 comprises 12 residues.

The chain combines TRBV4-1 with TRBJ2-3, with TRBD2 matching over 9 bases. CDR1 MGHRA and CDR2 YSYEKL come from the germline V gene. This CDR3 comprises 20 residues. Trimming at V came to 0 bases and at J to 1 base, leaving 14 bases not matched to a gene. DNA for the CDR3: TGCGCCAGCAGCCAAGAAAATCGTGGCGGGAGGGGCAGGGGCACAGATACGCAGTATTTT. Protein sequence: CASSQENRGGRGRGTDTQYF.

This chain links TRBV28 with TRBJ2-5; weak D call: TRBD1 (5 bases). V lost 6 bases and J lost 5, with 13 bases in between. The CDR3 loop spans 13 amino acids. Germline V gene data show CDR1 as MDHEN and CDR2 as SYDVKM. The CDR3, as DNA: TGTGCCAGCAGCCCAGGGTACCGGGAGACCCAGTACTTC. Its translation: CASSPGYRETQYF.

The V gene is TRBV28, the J gene TRBJ1-4; 10 nucleotides match TRBD1. Germline V gene sequence: CDR1 MDHEN, CDR2 SYDVKM. CDR3 length equals 14 residues. V dropped 6 bases and J dropped 10; count of bases not matched to a gene: 8. The CDR3, as DNA: TGTGCCAGCAGCTTAGACAGGGGGCTTTTAAAACTGTTTTTT. Its translation is CASSLDRGLLKLFF.

The chain has TRBV23-1 and TRBJ2-3; TRBD2 matches at 9 bases. TRBV23-1 is an ORF for which the function is uncertain. The CDR3 is made up of 20 amino acids. Unmatched junction bases numbered 14, after V lost 1 base and J lost 0 bases. The CDR3: CASSQCQLAGRNPSTDTQYF. CDR3 sequence (DNA): TGCGCCAGCAGTCAATGCCAGCTAGCGGGACGTAACCCTAGCACAGATACGCAGTATTTT.

This chain connects TRBV18 to TRBJ1-4; weak D call: TRBD1 (5 bases). V lost 2 bases and J lost 8, with 21 bases in between. The CDR3 length is 17 residues. The V gene's germline CDR1 is KGHSH and CDR2 LQKENI. The CDR3 bases are TGTGCCAGCTCACCAAACAGCCTCGGGGGGGAAGGCGAAAAACTGTTTTTT. It encodes CASSPNSLGGEGEKLFF.

The chain recombines TRBV11-1 with TRBJ2-2; D uncertain. The V end was cut by 1 base, the J end by 1 base, with 4 bases between. This CDR3 has 14 residues. Germline values: CDR1 SGHAT, CDR2 FQDESV (reference sequence). CDR3 protein: CASSLVENTGELFF. Written as DNA, the CDR3 is TGTGCCAGCAGCTTAGTTGAGAACACCGGGGAGCTGTTTTTT.